In this sample, the clone carrying this T cell receptor (beta chain) turned up a few times. These data are taken from a study of blood T cells in healthy people across ages. The germline CDR1 and CDR2 sequences are MDHEN and SYDVKM. Trimming pared 5 bases from V and 1 base from J, leaving 25 bases between. CDR3 length equals 19 residues. Then a second PCR, running about 6 to 12 cycles, was carried out with a sample-barcoded 5' primer and a J-beta primer mix. There were at least 2.5 million CDR3-containing paired-end reads obtained from each sample. TCRdb re-derived calls from the 5' RACE reads in MiXCR, one entry per CDR3 protein. The repertoire holds about 1.6 million distinct CDR3 sequences, with about 32% as singletons.

This chain connects TRBV28 to TRBJ2-3; possibly TRBD2 for D (7 bases). Sequenced: blood. The origin of this receptor is a woman aged 25 to 39 in good health. CDR3 protein: CASSTGPGVREGGTDTQYF. For the CDR3, the DNA is TGTGCCAGCAGTACGGGTCCAGGGGTTAGGGAGGGAGGCACAGATACGCAGTATTTT.